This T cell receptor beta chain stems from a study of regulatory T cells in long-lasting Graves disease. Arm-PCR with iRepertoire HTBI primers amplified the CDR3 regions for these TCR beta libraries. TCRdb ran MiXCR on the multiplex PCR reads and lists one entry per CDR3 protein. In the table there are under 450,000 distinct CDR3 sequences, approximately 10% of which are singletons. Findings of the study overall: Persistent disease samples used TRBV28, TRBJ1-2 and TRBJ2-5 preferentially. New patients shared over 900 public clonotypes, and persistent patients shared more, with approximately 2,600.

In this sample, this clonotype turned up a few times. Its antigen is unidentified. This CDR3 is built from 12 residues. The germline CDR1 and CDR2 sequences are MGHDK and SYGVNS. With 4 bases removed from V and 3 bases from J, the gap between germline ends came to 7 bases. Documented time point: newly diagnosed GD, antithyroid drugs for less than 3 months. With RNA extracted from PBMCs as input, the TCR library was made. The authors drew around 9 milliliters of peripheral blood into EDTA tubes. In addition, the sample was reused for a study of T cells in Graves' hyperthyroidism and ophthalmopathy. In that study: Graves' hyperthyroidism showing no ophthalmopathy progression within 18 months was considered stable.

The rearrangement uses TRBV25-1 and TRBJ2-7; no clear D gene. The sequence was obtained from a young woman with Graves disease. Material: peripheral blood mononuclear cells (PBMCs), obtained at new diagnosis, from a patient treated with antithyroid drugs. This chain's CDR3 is CASSGLIYEQYF. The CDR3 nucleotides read TGTGCCAGCAGTGGCCTGATCTACGAGCAGTACTTC.